The present T cell receptor (beta chain) was sequenced within a study of blood T cell repertoires in COVID-19. Assay used: immunoSEQ multiplex PCR; TCRdb lists only in-frame clones, some missing. The sample lists about 74,000 clones, approximately 84% seen once, with around 35% in the top ten. With 2 bases removed from V and 9 bases from J, the gap between germline ends came to 5 bases. This CDR3 is 11 amino acids long. Germline V lookup: CDR1 MNHEY, CDR2 SMNVEV (reference sequence). The origin of this receptor is a man between 65 and 85 years old with acute or convalescent COVID-19. The chain joins TRBV27 to TRBJ2-1; tentative D call: TRBD2 (5 bases). Sequenced material: peripheral blood. The CDR3 bases are TGTGCCAGCAGTTTAGGGAGTGAGCAGTTCTTC. Translating it yields CASSLGSEQFF.